The next 26 T cell receptor beta chains were all read from a single sample in a study of patients and donors after allogeneic stem cell transplantation. Using its own MiXCR run on the RT-PCR reads, TCRdb lists one record per CDR3 protein. The sample yields about 960,000 distinct CDR3 sequences, around 17% seen once. What was sequenced was blood, either unsorted or a sorted T cell fraction (not recorded which). The source is a human donor who was either an allogeneic HSCT recipient or a stem cell or donor lymphocyte infusion donor (not recorded which). It is not recorded whose cells these are; they may come from a transplant donor.

Ten or more counts support this clonotype. V gene TRBV12-3 or TRBV12-4 combines with J gene TRBJ2-7, with D perhaps assigned TRBD1 or TRBD2 (6 bases each). Deletions cut 6 bases from V and 2 bases from J, with 14 bases between. The CDR3 has 14 residues. CDR3 sequence: CASSLGGGTYEQYF. The CDR3 bases are TGTGCCAGCAGCCTCGGAGGGGGAACCTACGAGCAGTACTTC.

This clonotype showed up just a few times. The chain has TRBV29-1 and TRBJ1-2; no clear D. The CDR3 is 19 amino acids. Trimming pared 0 bases from V and 5 bases from J, leaving 28 bases between. Looked up from germline, CDR1 is SQVTM and CDR2 is ANQGSEA. The CDR3 loop reads CSVEDREGSTPSELYGYTF. The CDR3 DNA reads TGCAGCGTTGAAGATCGGGAGGGTTCTACTCCTTCCGAATTGTATGGCTACACCTTC.

The V gene is TRBV20-1, the J gene TRBJ1-2; maybe TRBD1 (5 bases). Trimming stripped 0 bases from V and 8 bases from J, with 19 bases between. Looked up from germline, CDR1 is DFQATT and CDR2 is SNEGSKA (reference sequence). The CDR3 sequence is 15 residues long. This chain's CDR3 is CSARDQGGLMSGYTF. DNA for the CDR3: TGCAGTGCTAGAGATCAGGGAGGACTCATGTCGGGCTACACCTTC.

The genes are TRBV2 and TRBJ1-5, with 7 bases aligning to TRBD1. V lost 6 bases and J lost 2; bases outside the gene matches: 10. Germline V CDR1 and CDR2: SNHLY, FYNNEI. The CDR3 is made up of 16 amino acids. For the CDR3, the DNA is TGTGCCAGCAGCGCACTACAGGGGTTAGGCAATCAGCCCCAGCATTTT. Its protein product is CASSALQGLGNQPQHF.

This rearrangement joins TRBV6-2 or TRBV6-3 to TRBJ1-1; the D gene is possibly TRBD1 (5 bases). The germline V and J ends were trimmed by 0 bases and 2 bases, with 10 bases remaining between them. The CDR3 runs 15 residues. The germline CDR1 and CDR2 sequences are MNHEY and SVGEGT. CDR3: CASSYSRDPNTEAFF. In DNA form, the CDR3 reads TGTGCCAGCAGTTACTCGAGGGACCCTAACACTGAAGCTTTCTTT.

The rearrangement uses TRBV24-1 and TRBJ2-1, with D possibly TRBD1 on 5 matching bases. Germline V lookup: CDR1 KGHDR, CDR2 SFDVKD. This CDR3 spans 14 amino acids. The V end lost 0 bases, the J end lost 5 bases, and 7 bases lay between the germline ends. CDR3 DNA sequence: TGTGCCACCAGTGATTTGTCAGGGAACAATGAGCAGTTCTTC. This sequence encodes CATSDLSGNNEQFF.

This clonotype occurred a few times. The V and J genes are TRBV7-9 and TRBJ1-4; no clear D. In germline, CDR1 is SEHNR, CDR2 FQNEAQ (reference sequence). The CDR3 consists of 13 residues. Trimming removed 4 bases from V and 10 bases from J, with 13 bases in between. The CDR3 DNA reads TGTGCCAGCAGCTGGAACGATCGAGGAAAACTGTTTTTT. Its translation is CASSWNDRGKLFF. Supplemented by reference TRBV7-9 and TRBJ1-4, the full variable domain reads DTGVSQNPRHKITKRGQNVTFRCDPISEHNRLYWYRQTLGQGPEFLTYFQNEAQLEKSRLLSDRFSAERPKGSFSTLEIQRTEQGDSAMYLCASSWNDRGKLFFGSGTQLSVL.

This clonotype was counted a few times. The rearrangement uses TRBV24-1 and TRBJ2-1; D is unresolved. Germline V gene lookup returns CDR1 KGHDR and CDR2 SFDVKD. V gave up 1 base and J gave up 6 bases, with 12 bases separating them. The CDR3 has 15 residues. CDR3 sequence reads: CATSDFWGNRNEQFF. The CDR3 coding sequence is TGTGCCACCAGTGATTTCTGGGGAAATCGCAATGAGCAGTTCTTC.

This clonotype was detected a few times. The chain couples TRBV24-1 to TRBJ2-1, with D tentatively TRBD2 (5 bases). There are 15 residues in the CDR3. Per the germline V gene, CDR1 is KGHDR and CDR2 is SFDVKD. The V and J ends lost 0 bases and 8 bases respectively, with 13 bases between them. In nucleotides, the CDR3 is TGTGCCACCAGTGATTTGTTCGCAGAGGGCGATGAGCAGTTCTTC. Amino acid sequence: CATSDLFAEGDEQFF.

The chain employs TRBV4-2 and TRBJ2-5; 9 bases are shared with TRBD2. Germline V gene sequence: CDR1 LGHNA, CDR2 YNFKEQ. The CDR3 loop spans 17 amino acids. V was clipped by 6 bases and J by 1 base; unmatched bases: 12. CDR3 in DNA: TGTGCCAGCAGTACCCGGAAGGGCGGGGGGGTCCAAGAGACCCAGTACTTC. The encoded protein is CASSTRKGGGVQETQYF.

The chain joins TRBV2 to TRBJ2-1, with D uncertain. The germline gives CDR1 SNHLY, CDR2 FYNNEI. V was trimmed by 8 bases and J by 5 bases, leaving 16 bases between them. This CDR3 contains 14 residues. The CDR3 bases are TGTGCCAGCGGACCTCCTTCGGCGGACAATGAGCAGTTCTTC. Its translation is CASGPPSADNEQFF.

The chain couples TRBV3-1 to TRBJ2-7, with unresolved D. Trimming shortened V by 2 bases and J by 7 bases, and 12 bases separated the two germline ends. CDR3 length: 13 residues. Germline CDR1 LGHDT, CDR2 YNNKEL (reference sequence). DNA for the CDR3: TGTGCCAGCAGCCAATTCCCCAGTGTAGAGCAGTACTTC. Translated: CASSQFPSVEQYF.

This clonotype was found a few times. The genes are TRBV5-1 and TRBJ2-7; 9 bases map to TRBD1. Germline CDR1 is SGHRS and CDR2 is YFSETQ. The J segment lost 5 bases and the V segment lost 3 bases, leaving 3 bases of the junction unmatched. CDR3 size: 13 residues. CDR3 loop: CASSWDRVHEQYF. The CDR3, as DNA: TGCGCCAGCAGCTGGGACAGGGTTCACGAGCAGTACTTC.

J is TRBJ2-1 and V is TRBV9; tentative D call: TRBD2 (5 bases). V lost 3 bases to trimming and J lost 11 bases, with 24 bases between them. This CDR3 spans 16 amino acids. Germline-derived CDR1 and CDR2 are SGDLS and YYNGEE. The CDR3 reads CASSEGGSAINPKQFF. The CDR3 DNA reads as TGTGCCAGCAGCGAAGGTGGTAGCGCTATAAACCCTAAGCAGTTCTTC.

This clonotype was seen many times. This chain connects TRBV10-3 to TRBJ1-1; TRBD1 might be the D (6 bases). The CDR3 contains 16 residues. Germline lookup yields CDR1 ENHRY and CDR2 SYGVKD. Trimming took 2 bases from V and 1 from J, leaving 14 bases between them. The CDR3 nucleotides read TGTGCCATCAGTGAGCGGACAGCGGCGGGGAACACTGAAGCTTTCTTT. Protein sequence: CAISERTAAGNTEAFF.

This chain joins TRBV2 and TRBJ2-1; the match to TRBD1 covers 9 bases. Germline-derived CDR1 and CDR2 are SNHLY and FYNNEI. Unmatched junction bases numbered 3, after V lost 6 bases and J lost 3 bases. This CDR3 is built from 14 residues. The CDR3 nucleotides are TGTGCCAGCAGAACAGGGGGCGGCTACAATGAGCAGTTCTTC. Its protein is CASRTGGGYNEQFF.

Only a few counts were recorded for this clonotype. The chain couples TRBV9 to TRBJ2-3; 13 bases line up with TRBD2. Germline values: CDR1 SGDLS, CDR2 YYNGEE. Trimming removed 0 bases from V and 4 bases from J; junction bases left unmatched: 5. CDR3 length: 17 residues. The CDR3 DNA sequence: TGTGCCAGCAGCGTAGCTACTAGCGGGAGGGGAGCAGATACGCAGTATTTT. Amino acid sequence: CASSVATSGRGADTQYF.

This clonotype was detected a few times. The chain uses TRBV20-1 and TRBJ2-3; TRBD2 aligns across 8 bases. CDR3 size: 17 residues. The V and J ends lost 3 bases and 6 bases, in that order; junction bases with no gene match: 17. Germline lookup yields CDR1 DFQATT and CDR2 SNEGSKA (reference sequence). CDR3 bases: TGCAGTGCTAGCCTCCTAGCGGGCGGCTCATACACGGATACGCAGTATTTT. Its translation is CSASLLAGGSYTDTQYF.

V gene TRBV21-1 combines with J gene TRBJ2-7; the table's TRBD2 call for D was not verified on the DNA. TRBV21-1 is labeled a pseudogene. This CDR3 spans 15 amino acids. The CDR3 reads CASSNSSGGAYEQYF. Here the CDR3 DNA reads TGTGCCAGCAGCAACTCTAGCGGGGGGGCCTACGAGCAGTACTTC.

This clonotype was seen only a few times. The chain combines TRBV19 with TRBJ1-1; weak D call: TRBD1 (5 bases). Trimming took 4 bases from V and 4 from J, leaving 13 bases between them. The CDR3 consists of 14 residues. Per germline, CDR1 LNHDA and CDR2 SQIVND (reference sequence). The CDR3 sequence: CASSTKTGGTEAFF. In nucleotides, the CDR3 is TGTGCCAGTAGTACGAAGACCGGGGGCACTGAAGCTTTCTTT.

The chain combines TRBV7-9 with TRBJ2-1, with D possibly matching TRBD2 (5 bases). Germline assignment: CDR1 SEHNR and CDR2 FQNEAQ (reference sequence). The germline V and J ends were trimmed by 5 bases and 4 bases, with 21 bases remaining between them. CDR3 length: 17 amino acids. The CDR3 region is CASSRLGATHLYNEQFF. CDR3 in DNA: TGTGCCAGCAGCCGCCTGGGAGCCACCCACCTGTACAATGAGCAGTTCTTC.

The chain uses TRBV4-1 and TRBJ2-7, with a tentative D call TRBD1 (5 bases). The germline V gene has CDR1 MGHRA and CDR2 YSYEKL. This CDR3 spans 16 amino acids. The V and J ends lost 3 bases and 5 bases respectively, with 20 bases between them. CDR3 bases: TGCGCCAGCAGCCACCTCATTAGGGGCCACGAGCACGAGCAGTACTTC. Translated, it gives CASSHLIRGHEHEQYF.

This rearrangement joins TRBV27 to TRBJ2-7; D might be TRBD1 or TRBD2, each matching 5 bases. The germline gives CDR1 MNHEY, CDR2 SMNVEV (reference sequence). Trimming took off 4 bases at V and 5 bases at J, with 12 bases between the two ends. The CDR3 is 13 amino acids. As DNA, the CDR3 is TGTGCCAGCAGTTGGGGGTACCCCGACGAGCAGTACTTC. Translation: CASSWGYPDEQYF.

This clonotype was counted a few times. This chain links TRBV12-3 or TRBV12-4 with TRBJ1-1, with D uncertain. Trimming took off 3 bases at V and 5 bases at J, with 10 bases between the two ends. This CDR3 is built from 13 residues. CDR3 in amino acids: CASSFVHHTEAFF. CDR3 in DNA: TGTGCCAGCAGTTTCGTCCACCATACTGAAGCTTTCTTT.

This clonotype was counted a few times. The chain is built from TRBV6-1 and TRBJ2-7; 11 positions match TRBD1. CDR1 is MNHNS and CDR2 is SASEGT in the germline V gene. V shed 3 bases, J shed 6 bases, and the junction held 4 bases outside the gene matches. This CDR3 contains 14 residues. The CDR3 loop is CASSEGQGVGEQYF. DNA of the CDR3: TGTGCCAGCAGTGAGGGACAGGGGGTCGGCGAGCAGTACTTC.

The table lists this clonotype with a few counts. The chain joins TRBV15 to TRBJ2-1; D might be TRBD1 or TRBD2, each matching 5 bases. Germline V gene lookup returns CDR1 LNHNV and CDR2 YYDKDF (reference sequence). The CDR3 sequence is 14 residues long. The V end was cut by 1 base, the J end by 5 bases, with 9 bases between. The CDR3 sequence is CATSRGVGDNEQFF. The CDR3 nucleotides read TGTGCCACCAGCAGAGGGGTGGGGGACAATGAGCAGTTCTTC.